This T cell receptor beta chain derives from a study of radiotherapy plus CTLA-4 blockade in lung cancer. Clones were read by immunoSEQ multiplex PCR, and TCRdb kept only the in-frame ones, dropping some. This sample has tens of thousands of clones, with 70% to 80% found just once. The source material was peripheral blood, sampled from a patient treated with radiotherapy plus ipilimumab. The clonotype comes from a human donor with non-small cell lung cancer who had a complete response to radiotherapy plus ipilimumab.

Written as DNA, the CDR3 is TGTGCCAGCAGCTTAGGCCGGGTCGCCACTGAAGCTTTCTTT. Translating it yields CASSLGRVATEAFF. V and J are TRBV11-2 and TRBJ1-1; no reliable D call. This CDR3 has 14 amino acids. The V end was cut by 1 base, the J end by 4 bases, with 10 bases between. Germline V lookup: CDR1 SGHAT, CDR2 FQNNGV.